Listed below are T cell receptor beta chains from one sample, sequenced in a study of cytomegalovirus exposure and HLA in healthy donors. Generated by immunoSEQ multiplex PCR, the TCRdb table keeps only in-frame clones and is missing some. The table records some 91,000 clones, under 80% of them present only once. Sequences were obtained from PBMCs. These TCRs come from a man aged 35 to 55 in good health and CMV-seropositive. Each CDR3 is given with its conserved first and last residue. Fields, in order: clone size, D gene, J gene, V gene, CDR3 length, CDR3 protein, CDR3 DNA. D genes are given only for firm matches. Not every row has a clone size; where given, it reads once, few, many or a size class.

.,.,TRBJ1-6,TRBV28,12,CASWGGNSPLHF,TGTGCCAGCTGGGGGGGGAATTCACCCCTCCACTTT
.,.,TRBJ1-4,TRBV2,15,CASSERGGWGEKLFF,TGTGCCAGCAGTGAACGGGGGGGGTGGGGTGAAAAACTGTTTTTT
few,.,TRBJ2-7,TRBV7-2,13,CASSRVSSNEQYF,TGTGCCAGCAGTCGCGTCTCTTCTAACGAGCAGTACTTC
once,TRBD2,TRBJ2-3,TRBV4-3,17,CASSPYASGGSTDTQYF,TGCGCCAGCAGCCCCTATGCTAGCGGGGGGAGCACAGATACGCAGTATTTT
few,TRBD1,TRBJ2-5,TRBV7-2,14,CASSSNRGKETQYF,TGTGCCAGCAGCTCCAACAGGGGAAAAGAGACCCAGTACTTC
.,.,TRBJ2-7,TRBV10-3,13,CAIGGGQPYEQYF,TGTGCCATCGGTGGGGGCCAGCCCTACGAGCAGTACTTC
few,.,TRBJ2-1,TRBV6-6,14,CASSYSTVYNEQFF,TGTGCCAGCAGTTACTCGACAGTTTACAATGAGCAGTTCTTC
.,TRBD1,TRBJ2-1,TRBV2,12,CASRQTGNEQFF,TGTGCCAGCAGGCAGACAGGGAATGAGCAGTTCTTC
.,.,TRBJ2-7,TRBV2,17,CASSESQRGHTYYEQYF,TGTGCCAGCAGTGAATCGCAGCGGGGACATACCTATTACGAGCAGTACTTC
.,.,TRBJ2-3,TRBV5-1,16,CASSLLGGKSTDTQYF,TGCGCCAGCAGCCTCCTGGGCGGGAAGTCCACAGATACGCAGTATTTT
.,.,TRBJ2-7,TRBV6-1,13,CASRSTALYERYF,TGTGCCAGCAGATCGACAGCTCTCTACGAGCGGTACTTC
.,.,TRBJ2-3,TRBV5-6,15,CASSLWGRNTDTQYF,TGTGCCAGCAGCTTGTGGGGCAGAAACACAGATACGCAGTATTTT
.,TRBD2,TRBJ2-5,TRBV27,14,CASSPGLAWETQYF,TGTGCCAGCAGTCCGGGACTAGCGTGGGAGACCCAGTACTTC
.,TRBD2,TRBJ2-2,TRBV18,16,CASSPPGTKNTGELFF,TGTGCCAGCTCACCACCCGGGACTAAGAACACCGGGGAGCTGTTTTTT
.,TRBD2,TRBJ2-3,TRBV14,18,CASSPRLGLAAPTDTQYF,TGTGCCAGCAGCCCTCGACTCGGACTAGCGGCTCCCACAGATACGCAGTATTTT
.,.,TRBJ2-2,TRBV7-3,14,CASSSQGNTGELFF,TGTGCCAGCAGCTCCCAGGGAAACACCGGGGAGCTGTTTTTT
.,.,TRBJ2-2,TRBV7-3,13,CASGERGTGELFF,TGTGCCAGCGGAGAGCGAGGCACCGGGGAGCTGTTTTTT
few,.,TRBJ2-2,TRBV5-1,15,CASSRGQRNTGELFF,TGCGCCAGCAGCCGTGGACAGAGAAACACCGGGGAGCTGTTTTTT
few,.,TRBJ1-5,TRBV5-1,14,CASSLGGGNQPQHF,TGCGCCAGCAGCTTGGGAGGAGGCAATCAGCCCCAGCATTTT
.,.,TRBJ1-5,TRBV10-3,15,CAISGQSADNQPQHF,TGTGCCATCAGCGGACAGTCGGCGGATAATCAGCCCCAGCATTTT
.,.,TRBJ1-4,TRBV18,13,CASSGQTNEKLFF,TGTGCCAGCTCGGGACAAACTAATGAAAAACTGTTTTTT
.,.,TRBJ1-1,TRBV5-4,15,CASSLSGAMNTEAFF,TGTGCCAGCAGCTTGAGCGGGGCCATGAACACTGAAGCTTTCTTT
.,.,TRBJ2-5,TRBV6-8,18,CASSSGSRVRGSGGTQYF,TGTGCCAGCAGTTCCGGGAGCAGGGTAAGAGGGAGTGGGGGGACCCAGTACTTC
.,.,TRBJ1-3,TRBV7-5,15,CARSNGQGVGNTIYF,TGTGCCAGAAGCAACGGACAGGGGGTTGGAAACACCATATATTTT
.,TRBD1,TRBJ1-2,TRBV28,14,CASSPSPDRDGYTF,TGTGCCAGCAGTCCCTCCCCGGACAGGGATGGCTACACCTTC
.,TRBD2,TRBJ2-1,TRBV15,16,CATSRDVGRAANEQFF,TGTGCCACCAGCAGAGATGTCGGGAGGGCGGCCAATGAGCAGTTCTTC
many,TRBD1,TRBJ1-2,TRBV6-1,13,CASSSDRVDGYTF,TGTGCCAGCAGCTCCGACAGGGTAGATGGCTACACCTTC
.,.,TRBJ2-6,TRBV15,15,CATSRGQAGANVLTF,TGTGCCACCAGCAGAGGACAGGCTGGGGCCAACGTCCTGACTTTC
.,.,TRBJ2-3,TRBV18,14,CASSPTGSTDTQYF,TGTGCCAGCTCACCCACAGGGAGCACAGATACGCAGTATTTT
.,.,TRBJ2-5,TRBV28,13,CASSPDSQETQYF,TGTGCCAGCAGTCCGGACAGCCAAGAGACCCAGTACTTC
.,.,TRBJ2-4,TRBV28,11,CASSLSNIQYF,TGTGCCAGCAGCCTTTCCAACATTCAGTACTTC
few,.,TRBJ2-1,TRBV5-1,14,CASTSGTPYNEQFF,TGCGCCAGCACGAGCGGCACCCCCTACAATGAGCAGTTCTTC
.,.,TRBJ1-6,TRBV27,15,CASSLTGLDNSPLHF,TGTGCCAGCAGTTTAACAGGGTTGGATAATTCACCCCTCCACTTT
.,TRBD1,TRBJ2-1,TRBV27,12,CASSYRGVEQFF,TGTGCCAGCAGTTACAGGGGAGTCGAGCAGTTCTTC
.,TRBD2,TRBJ2-7,TRBV5-4,14,CASSSRGGSDEQYF,TGTGCCAGCAGCTCGCGGGGCGGGAGCGACGAGCAGTACTTC
few,.,TRBJ2-2,TRBV15,13,CATSRGRGGELFF,TGTGCCACCAGCAGAGGACGGGGCGGGGAGCTGTTTTTT
.,TRBD2,TRBJ2-1,TRBV7-9,13,CASSVGLDGEQFF,TGTGCCAGCAGCGTGGGACTAGACGGTGAGCAGTTCTTC
.,TRBD1,TRBJ1-3,TRBV19,14,CASMLTGEGNTIYF,TGTGCCAGTATGCTAACAGGGGAAGGAAACACCATATATTTT